Following are 26 T cell receptor beta chains from one sample sequenced in a study of cytotoxic CD8 clonotypes in ibrutinib-treated CLL. TCRdb keeps only in-frame clones here, not all; method: immunoSEQ multiplex PCR. The table has about 140,000 clones, approximately 80% seen once; the top ten hold approximately 30%. The specimen was PBMCs, collected after 12 months of ibrutinib treatment. Receptors originate from a human donor with chronic lymphocytic leukemia.

The chain is built from TRBV5-1 and TRBJ1-5; D possibly corresponds to TRBD1 (6 bases). V gave up 4 bases and J gave up 6 bases, with 17 bases separating them. CDR1 is SGHRS and CDR2 is YFSETQ in the germline V gene. CDR3 length: 15 residues. The CDR3 is CASSLGGGASQPQHF. The DNA for the CDR3 is TGCGCCAGCAGCCTGGGCGGGGGGGCTAGTCAGCCCCAGCATTTT.

The rearrangement uses TRBV4-3 and TRBJ1-2; 7 bases map to TRBD1. The germline V gene has CDR1 LGHNA and CDR2 YSLEER. This CDR3 has 13 residues. Trimming cost V 4 bases and J 6 bases; bases outside gene matches: 5. The CDR3 spells CASSPRQGDGYTF. Written as DNA, the CDR3 is TGCGCCAGCAGCCCTCGGCAGGGGGATGGCTACACCTTC.

The chain employs TRBV7-9 and TRBJ2-5, with 7 bases fitting TRBD2. The CDR3 totals 15 residues. Germline CDR1 SEHNR, CDR2 FQNEAQ (reference sequence). The V gene end was trimmed by 2 bases and the J gene end by 2 bases; junction bases not matched to a gene: 5. CDR3 sequence reads: CASSLRSSGQETQYF. CDR3 DNA sequence: TGTGCCAGCAGCTTAAGGTCTAGCGGTCAAGAGACCCAGTACTTC.

The chain links TRBV18 to TRBJ1-5; the D gene is possibly TRBD1 (5 bases). This CDR3 is 15 amino acids long. Trimming left V 5 bases short and J 4 bases short, with 15 bases between. The germline V gene encodes CDR1 KGHSH and CDR2 LQKENI. CDR3 sequence: CASSSLREPNQPQHF. The CDR3 DNA is TGTGCCAGCTCATCTCTCAGGGAGCCAAATCAGCCCCAGCATTTT.

The count of this clone is one. The chain has TRBV28 and TRBJ2-5; the D is unclear. The V end was cut by 5 bases, the J end by 7 bases, with 14 bases between. Per germline, CDR1 MDHEN and CDR2 SYDVKM. The CDR3 loop spans 13 amino acids. DNA for the CDR3: TGTGCCAGCAGTGCCGGACCAGTCGGGACCCAGTACTTC. The encoded protein is CASSAGPVGTQYF.

The chain uses TRBV5-4 and TRBJ1-3, with D possibly being TRBD1 (5 bases). Deletions cut 0 bases from V and 0 bases from J, with 7 bases between. CDR1 SGHNT and CDR2 YYREEE come from the germline V gene (reference sequence). CDR3 length: 15 residues. For the CDR3, the DNA is TGTGCCAGCAGCTTGGACAGGAGCTCTGGAAACACCATATATTTT. Translated: CASSLDRSSGNTIYF.

The rearrangement joins TRBV10-3 to TRBJ2-6, with a possible D match to TRBD1 (6 bases). There are 18 residues in the CDR3. The germline V and J ends were trimmed by 2 bases and 0 bases, with 14 bases remaining between them. Germline lookup yields CDR1 ENHRY and CDR2 SYGVKD. In DNA, the CDR3 is TGTGCCATCAGTGAGGACAGGTTACGTGACTCTGGGGCCAACGTCCTGACTTTC. It translates to CAISEDRLRDSGANVLTF.

About this clone: Other DNA sequences from this sample encode an identical CDR3 as well. The gene calls are TRBV27 and TRBJ1-3; TRBD1 agrees at 7 bases. V lost 6 bases, J lost 0 bases, and 2 bases stayed unmatched. The CDR3 is made up of 14 amino acids. CDR1 is MNHEY, CDR2 SMNVEV, per germline (reference sequence). The CDR3 DNA reads TGTGCCAGCAGAAGACAGGGCTCTGGAAACACCATATATTTT. It codes for CASRRQGSGNTIYF.

This clone was detected only once. The V and J genes are TRBV5-1 and TRBJ2-5; D is unclear. Trimming removed 0 bases from V and 5 bases from J, with 14 bases in between. The germline gives CDR1 SGHRS, CDR2 YFSETQ. This CDR3 comprises 15 residues. This CDR3 is CASSLVPAARETQYF. The CDR3 DNA reads as TGCGCCAGCAGCTTGGTCCCGGCAGCTCGGGAGACCCAGTACTTC.

This clone was observed a few times. J is TRBJ1-1 and V is TRBV5-6, with D perhaps matching TRBD1 (5 bases). The V end lost 0 bases, the J end lost 3 bases, and 9 bases lay between the germline ends. The CDR3 is made up of 14 amino acids. Germline V gene sequence: CDR1 SGHDT, CDR2 YYEEEE. The CDR3 spells CASSLGRVDTEAFF. DNA for the CDR3: TGTGCCAGCAGCTTGGGCAGGGTGGACACTGAAGCTTTCTTT.

This clone was seen only a few times. CDR3 sequence (DNA): TGTGCCAGCAGTGATACCCATCTTGGGGATCAGCCCCAGCATTTT. Translated, it gives CASSDTHLGDQPQHF. This chain joins TRBV6-1 and TRBJ1-5; D gene uncertain. Germline V gene data show CDR1 as MNHNS and CDR2 as SASEGT. The CDR3 totals 15 residues. V lost 3 bases and J 5 bases, leaving 14 bases between the germline ends.

The V gene is TRBV6-5, the J gene TRBJ2-1; TRBD1 aligns across 7 bases. Germline loops: CDR1 MNHEY, CDR2 SVGAGI. V dropped 2 bases and J dropped 8; count of bases not matched to a gene: 3. The CDR3 covers 13 residues. The chain's CDR3 is CASSYDRVHEQFF. CDR3 in DNA: TGTGCCAGCAGTTACGACAGGGTCCATGAGCAGTTCTTC.

This clone was counted between two and nine times. The CDR3 DNA is TGTGCCAGCAGCCTAAACAATCAGCCCCAGCATTTT. It is translated as CASSLNNQPQHF. V usage is TRBV7-8 and J usage is TRBJ1-5; unclear D gene. The germline gives CDR1 SGHVS, CDR2 FQNEAQ. The CDR3 extends over 12 amino acids. The ends were cut back, 5 bases at V and 3 bases at J, with 5 bases in the middle.

CDR3 loop: CASQPRVGSYEQYF. The CDR3 DNA is TGTGCCAGCCAACCGAGGGTGGGATCGTACGAGCAGTACTTC. The V call is TRBV27, the J call TRBJ2-7; a weak D match, TRBD2 (5 bases). Trimming pared 8 bases from V and 4 bases from J, leaving 18 bases between. Looked up from germline, CDR1 is MNHEY and CDR2 is SMNVEV (reference sequence). This CDR3 is built from 14 residues.

This clone came up a few times. J is TRBJ1-2 and V is TRBV28; D unclear. From germline, CDR1 is MDHEN and CDR2 SYDVKM. V lost 8 bases and J lost 0, with 16 bases in between. The CDR3 extends over 15 amino acids. The CDR3 here is CASGEQGRANYGYTF. CDR3 DNA sequence: TGTGCCAGCGGGGAACAAGGGAGGGCTAACTATGGCTACACCTTC.

The chain employs TRBV18 and TRBJ1-1; D not certain. Germline CDR1 KGHSH, CDR2 LQKENI. The V end was cut by 5 bases, the J end by 2 bases, with 9 bases between. The CDR3 runs to 13 residues. CDR3 sequence: CASSKGSNTEAFF. The CDR3 DNA reads as TGTGCCAGCTCAAAGGGAAGTAACACTGAAGCTTTCTTT.

The chain combines TRBV2 with TRBJ1-4; the match to TRBD1 covers 10 bases. J gave up 8 bases and V 5 bases, and 8 bases lay outside the gene matches. CDR3 length equals 15 residues. Germline V gene sequence: CDR1 SNHLY, CDR2 FYNNEI. For the CDR3, the DNA is TGTGCCAGCAGTCGGACAGGGGGACAAGGAGAAAAACTGTTTTTT. This encodes CASSRTGGQGEKLFF.

This clone has a handful of counts. This chain uses TRBV2 with TRBJ2-7; 7 positions match TRBD2. V dropped 2 bases and J dropped 1; count of bases not matched to a gene: 5. Germline loops: CDR1 SNHLY, CDR2 FYNNEI. The CDR3 extends over 15 amino acids. The CDR3 sequence is CASSEPGRESYEQYF. The CDR3 coding sequence is TGTGCCAGCAGTGAACCAGGGAGGGAATCCTACGAGCAGTACTTC. The whole variable domain, filled in from reference TRBV2 and TRBJ2-7, reads EPEVTQTPSHQVTQMGQEVILRCVPISNHLYFYWYRQILGQKVEFLVSFYNNEISEKSEIFDDQFSVERPDGSNFTLKIRSTKLEDSAMYFCASSEPGRESYEQYFGPGTRLTVT.

Regarding this clone: The sample contains more than one DNA sequence encoding this CDR3. V and J are TRBV18 and TRBJ1-5, with D unresolved. Germline V gene lookup returns CDR1 KGHSH and CDR2 LQKENI. This CDR3 has 13 amino acids. V shed 3 bases and J shed 7 bases, with 10 bases lying between them. The CDR3, as DNA: TGTGCCAGCTCACCCCCGAGCGGGCAGCCCCAGCATTTT. It codes for CASSPPSGQPQHF.

This clone was found a few times. For the CDR3, the DNA is TGTGCCAGCAGCGCGACGGGACAGGGCTCCACCGGGGAGCTGTTTTTT. Amino acids: CASSATGQGSTGELFF. The chain uses TRBV9 and TRBJ2-2; 9 nucleotides match TRBD1. This CDR3 is 16 amino acids long. Germline loops: CDR1 SGDLS, CDR2 YYNGEE. V lost 3 bases and J lost 4; bases outside the gene matches: 7.

This clone appeared a single time. The chain has TRBV2 and TRBJ1-1; D might be TRBD1 (5 bases). The ends were cut back, 5 bases at V and 1 base at J, with 8 bases in the middle. Germline CDR1 is SNHLY and CDR2 is FYNNEI. The CDR3 covers 13 residues. The CDR3 sequence is CASSRTPNTEAFF. DNA for the CDR3: TGTGCCAGCAGTAGGACACCGAACACTGAAGCTTTCTTT. Based on the CDR3 plus reference TRBV2 and TRBJ1-1, the full variable domain is EPEVTQTPSHQVTQMGQEVILRCVPISNHLYFYWYRQILGQKVEFLVSFYNNEISEKSEIFDDQFSVERPDGSNFTLKIRSTKLEDSAMYFCASSRTPNTEAFFGQGTRLTVV.

The chain employs TRBV5-1 and TRBJ2-3, with 8 bases fitting TRBD2. The CDR3 consists of 14 residues. J gave up 4 bases and V 4 bases, and 5 bases lay outside the gene matches. CDR1 and CDR2 from the germline V gene are SGHRS and YFSETQ. The CDR3 protein is CASSLRGGPDTQYF. Here the CDR3 DNA reads TGCGCCAGCAGCCTCCGGGGGGGCCCAGATACGCAGTATTTT.

This chain links TRBV30 with TRBJ1-2; tentative D call: TRBD1 (5 bases). Trimming took off 1 base at V and 8 bases at J, with 17 bases between the two ends. The germline V gene has CDR1 GTSNPN and CDR2 SVGIG (reference sequence). This CDR3 region has 14 residues. CDR3: CAWSAGEGLGGYTF. CDR3 DNA sequence: TGTGCCTGGAGTGCGGGGGAGGGCCTGGGCGGCTACACCTTC.

This chain uses TRBV7-2 with TRBJ1-5, with D hard to call. V gave up 4 bases and J gave up 1 base, with 8 bases separating them. Germline assignment: CDR1 SGHTA and CDR2 FQGNSA. The CDR3 is made up of 14 amino acids. CDR3 residues: CASSSSRSNQPQHF. The DNA of the CDR3 is TGTGCCAGCAGCTCGAGCAGGAGCAATCAGCCCCAGCATTTT.

This chain joins TRBV6-1 and TRBJ1-5; TRBD1 might be the D (5 bases). This CDR3 has 14 residues. V lost 2 bases to trimming and J lost 5 bases, with 10 bases between them. Germline lookup yields CDR1 MNHNS and CDR2 SASEGT. CDR3 in amino acids: CASSEQGVDQPQHF. CDR3 coding DNA: TGTGCCAGCAGTGAACAGGGAGTGGATCAGCCCCAGCATTTT.

The chain joins TRBV27 to TRBJ2-1, with 9 positions matching TRBD2. The CDR3 has 14 residues. CDR1 and CDR2 (germline): MNHEY, SMNVEV (reference sequence). Germline trimming cut 4 bases from V and 6 bases from J; bases unmatched to any gene: 4. The CDR3 region has the DNA TGTGCCAGCAGTTCGGGACTAGCAGGCAATGAGCAGTTCTTC. Translating gives CASSSGLAGNEQFF.